The subject of this entry is one TCR beta chain. As yet, its antigen is unknown. This sample stems from a study of OX40 agonist ivuxolimab in advanced cancers. About the study: Previous treatment with anti-PD-1, anti-PD-L1 or anti-CTLA-4 therapy was allowed; 40% had received some.

The germline CDR1 and CDR2 sequences are ENHRY and SYGVKD. After removal of 3 bases from V and 3 bases from J, the junction contained 3 bases not matched to a gene. This CDR3 comprises 14 residues. Profiling relied on immunoSEQ multiplex PCR, and the TCRdb table lists in-frame clones only, not all of them. The sample shows approximately 54,000 clones, less than 95% of them seen only once. Overall study results and limits: Normalized expansion of T-cell clones was also low for some nonresponders.

The chain couples TRBV10-3 to TRBJ2-7, with 9 nucleotides matching TRBD2. The source material was CD4+ or CD8+ T cells sorted from blood, sampled in a trial of the OX40 agonist ivuxolimab. The receptor was derived from an adult with an advanced solid tumor such as melanoma, head and neck, liver or kidney cancer. The CDR3 sequence: CAISEGTSNYEQYF. The CDR3 nucleotides read TGTGCCATCAGTGAAGGGACTAGCAACTACGAGCAGTACTTC.